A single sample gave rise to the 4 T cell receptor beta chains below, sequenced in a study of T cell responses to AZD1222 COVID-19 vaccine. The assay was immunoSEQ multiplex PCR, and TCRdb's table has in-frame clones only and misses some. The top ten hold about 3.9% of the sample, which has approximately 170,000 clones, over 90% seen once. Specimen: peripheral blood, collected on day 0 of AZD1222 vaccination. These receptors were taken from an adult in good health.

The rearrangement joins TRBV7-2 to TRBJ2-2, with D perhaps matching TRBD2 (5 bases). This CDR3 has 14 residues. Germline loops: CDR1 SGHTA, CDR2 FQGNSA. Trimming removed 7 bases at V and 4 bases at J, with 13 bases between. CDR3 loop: CASTWELVTGELFF. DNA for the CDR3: TGTGCCAGCACCTGGGAGTTAGTCACCGGGGAGCTGTTTTTT.

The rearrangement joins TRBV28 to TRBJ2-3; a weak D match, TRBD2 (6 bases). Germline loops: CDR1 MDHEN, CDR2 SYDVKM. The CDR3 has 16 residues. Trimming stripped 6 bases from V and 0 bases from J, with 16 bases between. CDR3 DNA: TGTGCCAGCAGAGTCGGGACTTTTTCTAGCACAGATACGCAGTATTTT. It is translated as CASRVGTFSSTDTQYF.

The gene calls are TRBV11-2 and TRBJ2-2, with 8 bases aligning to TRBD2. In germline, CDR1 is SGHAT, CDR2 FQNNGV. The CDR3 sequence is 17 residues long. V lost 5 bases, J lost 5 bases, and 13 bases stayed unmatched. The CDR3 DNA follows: TGTGCCAGCAGCCCTGTAGCGGGACCCACCGGTACCGGGGAGCTGTTTTTT. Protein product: CASSPVAGPTGTGELFF.

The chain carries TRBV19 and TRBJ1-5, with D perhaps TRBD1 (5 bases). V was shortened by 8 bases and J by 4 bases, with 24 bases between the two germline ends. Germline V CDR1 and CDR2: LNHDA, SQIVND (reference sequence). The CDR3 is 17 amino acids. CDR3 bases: TGTGCCAGTGCATCGAGGAGCGCAGCCCCAGGGAATCAGCCCCAGCATTTT. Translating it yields CASASRSAAPGNQPQHF.